Listed below are T cell receptor beta chains from one sample, sequenced in a study of blood T cell repertoires in COVID-19. Sequenced by immunoSEQ multiplex PCR; TCRdb stores in-frame clones only, minus some. In the table there are roughly 400,000 clones, 85% to 90% of which are singletons. Sequencing was carried out using PBMCs or T cells enriched from blood (not recorded which). These receptors were taken from a man aged 25 to 40 who had recovered from COVID-19. The CDR3 runs from the conserved cysteine through the conserved F or W. D genes are given only for firm matches. Clone sizes are given selectively: once, few, many, or a class where the clone is expanded.

clone size: -
D gene: -
J gene: TRBJ2-7
CDR3 length: 12
V gene: TRBV25-1
CDR3 protein: CASSEYGAEQYF
CDR3 DNA: TGTGCCAGCAGTGAATACGGTGCCGAGCAGTACTTC

clone size: -
D gene: -
J gene: TRBJ1-3
CDR3 length: 14
V gene: TRBV2
CDR3 protein: CASGAQNLGNTIYF
CDR3 DNA: TGTGCCAGTGGGGCCCAGAACCTTGGAAACACCATATATTTT

clone size: -
D gene: TRBD1
J gene: TRBJ1-2
CDR3 length: 14
V gene: TRBV6-5
CDR3 protein: CASSLGQEFNGYTF
CDR3 DNA: TGTGCCAGCAGTCTTGGACAGGAGTTTAATGGCTACACCTTC

clone size: -
D gene: -
J gene: TRBJ2-4
CDR3 length: 16
V gene: TRBV21-1
CDR3 protein: CASSSPGGRIENIQYF
CDR3 DNA: TGTGCCAGCAGCAGCCCCGGAGGGAGAATAGAAAACATTCAGTACTTC

clone size: -
D gene: -
J gene: TRBJ2-7
CDR3 length: 15
V gene: TRBV10-2
CDR3 protein: CASSDGYGNSYEQYF
CDR3 DNA: TGCGCCAGCAGTGACGGTTACGGGAACTCCTACGAGCAGTACTTC

clone size: -
D gene: TRBD2
J gene: TRBJ2-7
CDR3 length: 13
V gene: TRBV28
CDR3 protein: CASTRGVYYEQYF
CDR3 DNA: TGTGCCAGCACCCGGGGGGTGTACTACGAGCAGTACTTC

clone size: once
D gene: -
J gene: TRBJ1-2
CDR3 length: 13
V gene: TRBV5-1
CDR3 protein: CASSLAQAYGYTF
CDR3 DNA: TGCGCCAGCAGCTTGGCACAGGCTTATGGCTACACCTTC

clone size: -
D gene: -
J gene: TRBJ1-6
CDR3 length: 14
V gene: TRBV18
CDR3 protein: CASSPDRSGSPLHF
CDR3 DNA: TGTGCCAGCTCACCAGACAGGTCGGGTTCACCCCTCCACTTT

clone size: -
D gene: -
J gene: TRBJ1-4
CDR3 length: 14
V gene: TRBV7-9
CDR3 protein: CASSLGGLGEKLFF
CDR3 DNA: TGTGCCAGCAGCTTAGGAGGCCTCGGAGAAAAACTGTTTTTT

clone size: -
D gene: TRBD1
J gene: TRBJ1-2
CDR3 length: 12
V gene: TRBV6-5
CDR3 protein: CASSRGQLGYTF
CDR3 DNA: TGTGCCAGCAGTAGGGGACAGTTAGGCTACACCTTC

clone size: few
D gene: -
J gene: TRBJ2-7
CDR3 length: 12
V gene: TRBV7-9
CDR3 protein: CASSLNNYEQYF
CDR3 DNA: TGTGCCAGCAGCTTAAACAACTACGAGCAGTACTTC

clone size: -
D gene: -
J gene: TRBJ2-1
CDR3 length: 14
V gene: TRBV20-1
CDR3 protein: CSASRGTPYNEQFF
CDR3 DNA: TGCAGTGCTAGTAGAGGGACTCCATACAATGAGCAGTTCTTC

clone size: -
D gene: -
J gene: TRBJ1-1
CDR3 length: 11
V gene: TRBV12-3/TRBV12-4
CDR3 protein: CASMTVAEAFF
CDR3 DNA: TGTGCCAGCATGACAGTGGCTGAAGCTTTCTTT

clone size: -
D gene: -
J gene: TRBJ1-4
CDR3 length: 15
V gene: TRBV5-1
CDR3 protein: CASTRGATTNEKLFF
CDR3 DNA: TGCGCCAGCACCAGAGGAGCTACAACTAATGAAAAACTGTTTTTT

clone size: -
D gene: -
J gene: TRBJ2-3
CDR3 length: 12
V gene: TRBV5-1
CDR3 protein: CASSSHTDTQYF
CDR3 DNA: TGCGCCAGCAGCTCCCACACAGATACGCAGTATTTT

clone size: once
D gene: TRBD2
J gene: TRBJ2-1
CDR3 length: 15
V gene: TRBV7-9
CDR3 protein: CASSELAISYNEQFF
CDR3 DNA: TGTGCCAGCAGCGAACTAGCGATTTCCTACAATGAGCAGTTCTTC

clone size: -
D gene: -
J gene: TRBJ1-3
CDR3 length: 15
V gene: TRBV27
CDR3 protein: CASSLRGTSGNTIYF
CDR3 DNA: TGTGCCAGCAGTTTACGGGGGACCTCTGGAAACACCATATATTTT

clone size: -
D gene: -
J gene: TRBJ2-7
CDR3 length: 12
V gene: TRBV12-3/TRBV12-4
CDR3 protein: CASGLRVDEQYF
CDR3 DNA: TGTGCCAGCGGGCTCAGGGTGGACGAGCAGTACTTC

clone size: -
D gene: -
J gene: TRBJ1-1
CDR3 length: 12
V gene: TRBV28
CDR3 protein: CASRPGYTEAFF
CDR3 DNA: TGTGCCAGCAGACCAGGGTACACTGAAGCTTTCTTT

clone size: -
D gene: TRBD2
J gene: TRBJ2-3
CDR3 length: 15
V gene: TRBV3-1/TRBV3-2
CDR3 protein: CASSQEGGPRDTQYF
CDR3 DNA: TGTGCCAGCAGCCAAGAGGGAGGGCCGAGGGATACGCAGTATTTT

clone size: -
D gene: TRBD2
J gene: TRBJ2-1
CDR3 length: 14
V gene: TRBV10-3
CDR3 protein: CAISGLGLENEQFF
CDR3 DNA: TGTGCCATCAGTGGACTGGGACTAGAAAATGAGCAGTTCTTC

clone size: -
D gene: -
J gene: TRBJ2-7
CDR3 length: 14
V gene: TRBV11-2
CDR3 protein: CASSLNPGGYEQYF
CDR3 DNA: TGTGCCAGCAGCTTAAACCCTGGAGGCTACGAGCAGTACTTC

clone size: -
D gene: -
J gene: TRBJ2-5
CDR3 length: 13
V gene: TRBV27
CDR3 protein: CASSSRKGETQYF
CDR3 DNA: TGTGCCAGCAGTTCAAGGAAGGGGGAGACCCAGTACTTC

clone size: -
D gene: TRBD2
J gene: TRBJ2-3
CDR3 length: 17
V gene: TRBV7-8
CDR3 protein: CASSLEGTSEPTDTQYF
CDR3 DNA: TGTGCCAGCAGCTTAGAAGGGACTAGCGAACCTACAGATACGCAGTATTTT

clone size: once
D gene: -
J gene: TRBJ2-7
CDR3 length: 16
V gene: TRBV12-5
CDR3 protein: CASGYSATETSYEQYF
CDR3 DNA: TGTGCTAGTGGTTACTCCGCGACAGAGACCTCCTACGAGCAGTACTTC